This T cell receptor (beta chain) emerged from a study of OX40 agonist ivuxolimab in advanced cancers. Study-wide context: Partial responses were recorded for three patients, including one with hepatocellular carcinoma and two with cutaneous melanoma.

Baseline was the first blood sampling point, followed by cycle 4 day 1 and cycle 7 day 1. V trimming: 0 bases; J trimming: 2 bases; junction bases outside the gene matches: 11. The CDR3 loop spans 17 amino acids. Germline values: CDR1 SGHRS, CDR2 YFSETQ. Here immunoSEQ multiplex PCR was the method, and the copy in TCRdb shows in-frame clones only, minus some. This sample has about 73,000 clones, with 80% to 95% found just once. The starting material was CD4+ or CD8+ T cells sorted from blood, obtained in a trial of the OX40 agonist ivuxolimab. The V and J genes are TRBV5-1 and TRBJ2-7, with TRBD2 matching over 7 bases. This clonotype was obtained from an adult with an advanced solid tumor such as melanoma, head and neck, liver or kidney cancer. CDR3: CASSLVGSAGATYEQYF. The CDR3, as DNA: TGCGCCAGCAGCTTGGTTGGGTCTGCGGGAGCAACCTACGAGCAGTACTTC.